These 27 T cell receptor beta chains share one sample of origin, sequenced in a study of blood T cells in healthy people across ages. Primed by a sample-barcoded 5' primer and a J-beta primer mix, a second PCR proceeded for 7 to 11 cycles. TCRdb fed the 5' RACE reads into MiXCR, producing one record per CDR3 protein. The sample lists approximately 780,000 distinct CDR3 sequences, roughly 24% seen once, with 3% in the top ten. In addition, the sample was reused for a study of T cells of mothers and their children.

Material: blood. Every receptor here comes from a boy between 5 and 17 years old in good health.

The chain joins TRBV6-2 or TRBV6-3 to TRBJ2-2, with D unclear. This CDR3 contains 12 residues. CDR1 is MNHEY and CDR2 is SVGEGT in the germline V gene. V lost 5 bases, J lost 5 bases, and 6 bases lay in between. CDR3 sequence reads: CASSPQTGELFF. The DNA of the CDR3 is TGTGCCAGCAGTCCTCAAACCGGGGAGCTGTTTTTT.

The chain recombines TRBV5-1 with TRBJ2-7, with D possibly TRBD2 on 6 matching bases. The CDR3 covers 13 residues. Germline lookup yields CDR1 SGHRS and CDR2 YFSETQ. Deletions cut 1 base from V and 6 bases from J, with 11 bases between. The CDR3 bases are TGCGCCAGCAGCTTGCGCGGGGCGGCCGAGCAGTACTTC. Translated: CASSLRGAAEQYF. Full variable domain (rest looked up from reference TRBV5-1 and TRBJ2-7): KAGVTQTPRYLIKTRGQQVTLSCSPISGHRSVSWYQQTPGQGLQFLFEYFSETQRNKGNFPGRFSGRQFSNSRSEMNVSTLELGDSALYLCASSLRGAAEQYFGPGTRLTVT.

The gene calls are TRBV4-1 and TRBJ1-2; D remains unclear. Trimming shortened V by 5 bases and J by 7 bases, and 20 bases separated the two germline ends. This CDR3 is built from 15 residues. From germline, CDR1 is MGHRA and CDR2 YSYEKL. CDR3 DNA sequence: TGCGCCAGCAGCTACGAACAGTCCGTGGGGAGTGGCTACACCTTC. This encodes CASSYEQSVGSGYTF.

The chain carries TRBV3-1 and TRBJ2-3; D unclear. V lost 1 base and J lost 5, with 4 bases in between. Germline V gene lookup returns CDR1 LGHDT and CDR2 YNNKEL (reference sequence). CDR3 length equals 12 residues. CDR3 sequence reads: CASSQGVDTQYF. The CDR3 nucleotides are TGTGCCAGCAGCCAAGGGGTAGATACGCAGTATTTT.

The chain uses TRBV5-1 and TRBJ2-7; tentative D call: TRBD2 (8 bases). The V end was cut by 6 bases, the J end by 2 bases, with 18 bases between. CDR3 length: 15 residues. The V gene's germline CDR1 is SGHRS and CDR2 YFSETQ. DNA of the CDR3: TGCGCCAGCACCGGACCGGGAGGGGGCCCCTACGAGCAGTACTTC. Amino acid sequence: CASTGPGGGPYEQYF. The full variable domain, in which reference TRBV5-1 and TRBJ2-7 provide the parts outside the CDR3, is KAGVTQTPRYLIKTRGQQVTLSCSPISGHRSVSWYQQTPGQGLQFLFEYFSETQRNKGNFPGRFSGRQFSNSRSEMNVSTLELGDSALYLCASTGPGGGPYEQYFGPGTRLTVT.

The genes are TRBV5-1 and TRBJ1-1; the D is unclear. CDR3 length equals 14 residues. In germline, CDR1 is SGHRS, CDR2 YFSETQ. The V and J ends lost 1 base and 1 base respectively, with 8 bases between them. The CDR3 nucleotides are TGCGCCAGCAGCTTGTGGAGGGCGAACACTGAAGCTTTCTTT. This codes for CASSLWRANTEAFF.

The V and J genes are TRBV11-2 and TRBJ1-6; maybe TRBD1 (5 bases). Trimming stripped 3 bases from V and 7 bases from J, with 10 bases between. The CDR3 totals 14 residues. In germline, CDR1 is SGHAT, CDR2 FQNNGV. The CDR3 loop is CASSFQGFNSPLHF. Written as DNA, the CDR3 is TGTGCCAGCAGCTTTCAGGGTTTCAATTCACCCCTCCACTTT.

In this sample, this clonotype turned up many times. CDR3 sequence: CASSDQGAYEQYF. The CDR3 region has the DNA TGTGCCAGCAGTGATCAGGGGGCATACGAGCAGTACTTC. The chain joins TRBV2 to TRBJ2-7, with 8 bases fitting TRBD1. This CDR3 region has 13 residues. The J segment lost 4 bases and the V segment lost 3 bases, leaving 2 bases of the junction unmatched. Per germline, CDR1 SNHLY and CDR2 FYNNEI.

V gene TRBV12-3 or TRBV12-4 combines with J gene TRBJ1-2; D unresolved. The CDR3 totals 13 residues. V lost 3 bases and J 4 bases, leaving 9 bases between the germline ends. CDR3 protein: CASSLGRSYGYTF. The CDR3 DNA is TGTGCCAGCAGTTTGGGCAGGAGCTATGGCTACACCTTC.

J is TRBJ2-5 and V is TRBV9, with 9 positions matching TRBD1. Germline CDR1 reads SGDLS; CDR2 reads YYNGEE. The CDR3 is 15 residues long. V lost 3 bases, J lost 5 bases, and 8 bases stayed unmatched. The CDR3 nucleotides are TGTGCCAGCAGCGCCAGGACAGGGGTCATGGAGACCCAGTACTTC. This codes for CASSARTGVMETQYF.

The J gene is TRBJ1-6, the V gene TRBV2, with 7 positions matching TRBD1. CDR1 is SNHLY, CDR2 FYNNEI, per germline. This CDR3 region has 13 residues. V gave up 8 bases and J gave up 9 bases; unmatched junction bases: 7. CDR3 region: CASGDRVGSPLHF. Written as DNA, the CDR3 is TGTGCCAGCGGAGACAGGGTGGGTTCACCCCTCCACTTT.

This sequence joins TRBV12-3 or TRBV12-4 and TRBJ1-4; D not resolved. This CDR3 spans 15 amino acids. The V and J ends lost 5 bases and 8 bases respectively, with 18 bases between them. The CDR3 reads CASSVDAFGREKLFF. The CDR3 DNA follows: TGTGCCAGCAGTGTGGACGCTTTCGGACGGGAAAAACTGTTTTTT.

This clonotype has a handful of counts. The CDR3 DNA sequence: TGTGCCAGCCTCGGACAGGCTGCCTACGAGCAGTACTTC. This codes for CASLGQAAYEQYF. The chain recombines TRBV2 with TRBJ2-7, with 7 bases that match TRBD1. The germline V gene encodes CDR1 SNHLY and CDR2 FYNNEI. The CDR3 consists of 13 residues. The ends lost 8 bases at V and 2 bases at J; junction bases unmatched: 6.

This clonotype was detected only a few times. One end of the junction fails to match germline, which may point to a read error. This rearrangement joins TRBV18 to TRBJ2-5; D call uncertain. Per germline, CDR1 KGHSH and CDR2 LQKENI. The CDR3 is 12 amino acids. CDR3 coding DNA: TGTGCCAGCTCACCTCAGAAAGAGACCCAGTGCTTC. Its translation is CASSPQKETQCF. Filled out from reference TRBV18 and TRBJ2-5, the complete variable domain reads NAGVMQNPRHLVRRRGQEARLRCSPMKGHSHVYWYRQLPEEGLKFMVYLQKENIIDESGMPKERFSAEFPKEGPSILRIQQVVRGDSAAYFCASSPQKETQCFGPGTRLLVL.

This clonotype was observed a few times. The chain joins TRBV5-5 to TRBJ2-1; D call uncertain. This CDR3 region has 12 residues. With 0 bases removed from V and 8 bases from J, the gap between germline ends came to 6 bases. Germline CDR1 SGHKS, CDR2 YYEKEE (reference sequence). The CDR3 loop is CASSLAPDEQFF. In DNA, the CDR3 is TGTGCCAGCAGCTTGGCCCCGGATGAGCAGTTCTTC.

V and J are TRBV15 and TRBJ2-3, with TRBD1 matching over 8 bases. CDR1 is LNHNV and CDR2 is YYDKDF in the germline V gene (reference sequence). J was trimmed by 2 bases and V by 4 bases; bases with no gene match: 11. The CDR3 totals 17 residues. CDR3 nucleotide sequence: TGTGCCACCAGCACCTACTCTGGGACAGGCCCCACAGATACGCAGTATTTT. It yields the protein CATSTYSGTGPTDTQYF.

The chain combines TRBV10-3 with TRBJ2-5; the match to TRBD1 covers 7 bases. Matching the DNA end better, TRBJ2-7 makes the J call doubtful. This CDR3 comprises 15 residues. Germline CDR1 reads ENHRY; CDR2 reads SYGVKD. The CDR3 DNA sequence: TGTGCCATCAGTTACCGGGACAGTAGCTCCTACGAGCAGTACTTC. Protein: CAISYRDSSSYEQYF.

This clonotype was picked up many times. The junction departs from germline at one end; a sequencing error may be responsible. The CDR3: CASSPRTEETQYF. CDR3 DNA sequence: TGCGCCAGCAGCCCTCGGACAGAAGAGACCCAGTACTTC. The gene calls are TRBV7-9 and TRBJ2-5, with D perhaps matching TRBD1 (6 bases). There are 13 residues in the CDR3. The V gene's germline CDR1 is SEHNR and CDR2 FQNEAQ (reference sequence). Full variable domain (remainder filled in from reference TRBV7-9 and TRBJ2-5): DTGVSQNPRHKITKRGQNVTFRCDPISEHNRLYWYRQTLGQGPEFLTYFQNEAQLEKSRLLSDRFSAERPKGSFSTLEIQRTEQGDSAMYLCASSPRTEETQYFGPGTRLLVL.

There are a few counts of this clonotype. The chain carries TRBV20-1 and TRBJ2-5; D may match TRBD1 or TRBD2 (5 bases each). Gene TRBJ2-1 matches the end of the DNA better, so the J call may be wrong. Germline assignment: CDR1 DFQATT and CDR2 SNEGSKA (reference sequence). CDR3 length: 15 residues. The CDR3 coding sequence is TGCAGTGGCGCTGGGGGTGTGGCTCCTTACAATGAGCAGTTCTTC. Translating gives CSGAGGVAPYNEQFF.

The V and J genes are TRBV6-2 or TRBV6-3 and TRBJ1-2; D ambiguous. The ends were cut back, 7 bases at V and 1 base at J, with 7 bases in the middle. The CDR3 consists of 12 residues. The germline gives CDR1 MNHEY, CDR2 SVGEGT. The CDR3: CASTLGNYGYTF. The DNA for the CDR3 is TGTGCCAGCACGCTCGGTAACTATGGCTACACCTTC.

This clonotype was counted a few times. The chain combines TRBV24-1 with TRBJ2-2, with 7 bases identical to TRBD1. Germline values: CDR1 KGHDR, CDR2 SFDVKD. Germline trimming cut 2 bases from V and 5 bases from J; bases unmatched to any gene: 7. This CDR3 is 16 amino acids long. CDR3 bases: TGTGCCACCAGTGATTCCCTCACAGGGGTGACCGGGGAGCTGTTTTTT. Encoded protein: CATSDSLTGVTGELFF.

This chain connects TRBV20-1 to TRBJ2-5; 8 nucleotides match TRBD2. The tail of the sequence fits TRBJ2-7 better, so the J call may be wrong. This CDR3 spans 15 amino acids. Germline values: CDR1 DFQATT, CDR2 SNEGSKA (reference sequence). Written as DNA, the CDR3 is TGCAGTGCTAGGGAGATCAAGGCGGGGGGTGCCGAGCAGTACTTC. It is translated as CSAREIKAGGAEQYF.

The chain combines TRBV20-1 with TRBJ2-5, with unresolved D. V was clipped by 4 bases and J by 2 bases, with 14 bases between them. The CDR3 extends over 14 amino acids. The germline V gene encodes CDR1 DFQATT and CDR2 SNEGSKA (reference sequence). The CDR3 DNA reads TGCAGTGCTATAGAGTCACCAAAACAAGAGACCCAGTACTTC. It translates to CSAIESPKQETQYF.

This clonotype was observed a single time. This chain's CDR3 is CSARPGNQPQHF. CDR3 coding DNA: TGCAGTGCCCGCCCAGGGAATCAGCCCCAGCATTTT. The gene calls are TRBV20-1 and TRBJ1-5, with a tentative D call TRBD1 (5 bases). V lost 6 bases and J 4 bases, leaving 10 bases between the germline ends. This CDR3 spans 12 amino acids. Per germline, CDR1 DFQATT and CDR2 SNEGSKA (reference sequence).

The V gene is TRBV2, the J gene TRBJ1-2, with D possibly TRBD1 on 5 matching bases. V lost 4 bases, J lost 6 bases, and 18 bases lay in between. The CDR3 runs to 15 residues. Looked up from germline, CDR1 is SNHLY and CDR2 is FYNNEI. The CDR3 loop is CASSGLGRATNGYTF. The CDR3 nucleotides are TGTGCCAGCAGTGGTTTGGGCAGGGCTACAAATGGCTACACCTTC.

The chain joins TRBV2 to TRBJ1-5; the D is unclear. With 6 bases removed from V and 2 bases from J, the gap between germline ends came to 11 bases. Germline V CDR1 and CDR2: SNHLY, FYNNEI. CDR3 size: 14 residues. The CDR3 region has the DNA TGTGCCAGCAGCCTTTACACCGGCAATCAGCCCCAGCATTTT. Protein: CASSLYTGNQPQHF.

The gene calls are TRBV2 and TRBJ2-1; D ambiguous. Germline CDR1 reads SNHLY; CDR2 reads FYNNEI. V was cut by 5 bases and J by 10 bases, with 12 bases left in between. The CDR3 totals 12 residues. CDR3 nucleotide sequence: TGTGCCAGCAGTTCCGACCTGGGGGAGCAGTTCTTC. The encoded protein is CASSSDLGEQFF.